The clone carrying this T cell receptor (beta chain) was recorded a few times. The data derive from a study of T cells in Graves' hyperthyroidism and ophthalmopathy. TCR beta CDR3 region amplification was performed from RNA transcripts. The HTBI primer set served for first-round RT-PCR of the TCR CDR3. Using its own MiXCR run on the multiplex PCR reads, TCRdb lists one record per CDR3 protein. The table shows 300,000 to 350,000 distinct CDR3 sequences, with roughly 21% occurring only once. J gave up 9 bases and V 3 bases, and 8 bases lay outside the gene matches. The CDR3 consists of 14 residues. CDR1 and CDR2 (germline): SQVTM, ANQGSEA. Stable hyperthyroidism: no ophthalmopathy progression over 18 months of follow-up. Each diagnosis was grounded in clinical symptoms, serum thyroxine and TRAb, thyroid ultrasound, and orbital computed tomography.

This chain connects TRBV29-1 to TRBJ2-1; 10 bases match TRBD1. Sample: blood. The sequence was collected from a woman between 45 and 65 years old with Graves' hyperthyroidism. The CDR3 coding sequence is TGCAGCGTTGACCCGGGACAGGGGTATTCTGAGCAGTTCTTC. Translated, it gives CSVDPGQGYSEQFF.